This entry concerns a single T cell receptor beta chain. The antigen remains unidentified. At one end, the junction sequence differs from germline, possibly due to a read error. All of the donors were Caucasians in good health. The data originate from a study of identical twins. Study-wide points: Out-of-frame alpha sequences common to twins were enriched for low generation probability.

TCRdb re-called the 5' RACE reads with MiXCR, one entry per CDR3 protein. Of roughly 1,500,000 distinct CDR3 sequences listed, about 30% are singletons. The CDR3 runs 15 residues. CDR1 is LGHDT, CDR2 YNNKEL, per germline (reference sequence). The specimen sequenced was cord blood. This TCR was recovered from a newborn girl in good health. The chain joins TRBV3-1 to TRBJ2-2; 10 bases are shared with TRBD1. CDR3 in amino acids: CASSRGTGDTGELFF. CDR3 DNA: TGTGCCAGCAGCCGGGGGACAGGGGACACCGGGGAGCTCTTTTTT.